The 9 T cell receptor beta chains below all came from one sample that was sequenced in a study of post-analysis software for immune sequencing data. Findings and limits, study-wide: Patients showed TRBV5-6, TRBV5-1 and TRBV20-1 among a few TRBV segments more frequent than in controls.

No antigen has been assigned to these receptors. TCR beta cDNA libraries had unique molecular identifiers. In TCRdb, the PCR reads were re-called with MiXCR into one record per CDR3 protein. This sample has some 450,000 distinct CDR3 sequences, with 45% found just once. The material sequenced was blood. The receptors shown here come from a girl aged 5-17 years with multiple sclerosis.

The chain carries TRBV12-3 or TRBV12-4 and TRBJ2-2; perhaps TRBD1 as D (6 bases). Between the trimmed V and J ends, which lost 5 bases and 5 bases, there was a span of 15 bases. The CDR3 consists of 15 residues. The CDR3 sequence: CASSEQTGSTGELFF. CDR3 nucleotide sequence: TGTGCCAGCAGTGAACAGACAGGCTCGACCGGGGAGCTGTTTTTT.

The V gene is TRBV29-1, the J gene TRBJ1-1; weak D call: TRBD1 (6 bases). CDR1 is SQVTM and CDR2 is ANQGSEA in the germline V gene. The CDR3 has 13 residues. V lost 6 bases and J lost 0, with 11 bases in between. The CDR3 nucleotides are TGCAGCGTGGACAGAACATTGAACACTGAAGCTTTCTTT. It specifies CSVDRTLNTEAFF.

This clonotype has a handful of counts. A clone one base away is much larger, so this may be a read error. V is TRBV27 and J is TRBJ2-1; 7 nucleotides match TRBD2. The CDR3 extends over 14 amino acids. Germline CDR1 and CDR2: MNHEY and SMNVEV (reference sequence). This chain's CDR3 is CANSLAGSINEQFF. DNA of the CDR3: TGTGCCAACAGTTTAGCGGGCTCGATCAATGAGCAGTTCTTC.

Comments on this clonotype: A much larger clone is a single base away; this may be a read error. The chain has TRBV7-2 and TRBJ2-3; either TRBD1 or TRBD2 may supply D (5 bases each). The CDR3 spans 15 residues. Germline CDR1 reads SGHTA; CDR2 reads FQGNSA. The CDR3 DNA sequence: TGTGCCAGCAGCCCCCCCGCAGGGAGCACAGATGCGCAGTATTTT. Protein: CASSPPAGSTDAQYF.

This clonotype was picked up a small number of times. V and J are TRBV7-2 and TRBJ1-1, with D perhaps TRBD1 (5 bases). CDR1 is SGHTA, CDR2 FQGNSA, per germline. This CDR3 is built from 13 residues. V lost 6 bases and J 5 bases, leaving 13 bases between the germline ends. CDR3 residues: CASRSGRGTEAFF. The CDR3 bases are TGTGCCAGCAGATCGGGTAGGGGAACTGAAGCTTTCTTT. Full variable domain (outside the CDR3, taken from reference TRBV7-2 and TRBJ1-1): GAGVSQSPSNKVTEKGKDVELRCDPISGHTALYWYRQSLGQGLEFLIYFQGNSAPDKSGLPSDRFSAERTGGSVSTLTIQRTQQEDSAVYLCASRSGRGTEAFFGQGTRLTVV.

This clonotype came up a few times. The V gene is TRBV20-1, the J gene TRBJ2-1; 10 nucleotides align to TRBD2. The CDR3 has 15 amino acids. Germline CDR1 and CDR2: DFQATT and SNEGSKA (reference sequence). V gave up 6 bases and J gave up 8 bases; unmatched junction bases: 13. CDR3 DNA sequence: TGCAGTGCCGACCTTCTAGCGGGAGTGTCCGATGAGCAGTTCTTC. Encoded protein: CSADLLAGVSDEQFF.

This clonotype appeared once. The chain joins TRBV20-1 to TRBJ1-4, with no clear D. The CDR3 runs 15 residues. Germline V gives CDR1 DFQATT, CDR2 SNEGSKA (reference sequence). The V end was cut by 2 bases, the J end by 0 bases, with 10 bases between. In nucleotides, the CDR3 is TGCAGTGCTAGACTTAACACTGCAACTAATGAAAAACTGTTTTTT. This gives the protein CSARLNTATNEKLFF.

The chain couples TRBV7-2 to TRBJ2-5; no reliable D call. V shed 7 bases and J shed 5 bases, with 11 bases lying between them. CDR3 size: 12 residues. The germline V gene has CDR1 SGHTA and CDR2 FQGNSA. CDR3 amino acids: CASNNRRETQYF. CDR3 DNA sequence: TGTGCCAGCAACAACCGAAGGGAGACCCAGTACTTC.

This rearrangement joins TRBV18 to TRBJ1-5; unclear D gene. The germline V gene encodes CDR1 KGHSH and CDR2 LQKENI. The CDR3 sequence is 13 residues long. The V end lost 3 bases, the J end lost 2 bases, and 5 bases lay between the germline ends. CDR3: CASSPVGNQPQHF. CDR3 nucleotide sequence: TGTGCCAGCTCACCGGTGGGCAATCAGCCCCAGCATTTT.